The source of this T cell receptor (beta chain) is a study of T cell repertoires in cytomegalovirus infection. A remark on this clonotype: The antigen is undetermined.

One entry per CDR3 protein, called by TCRdb with MiXCR from the reads. The sample consists of approximately 700,000 distinct CDR3 sequences, under 40% of them appearing once. The study, taken as a whole, reports: Predominance within the ex vivo response was attributable to HLA-C-restricted CMV-specific TCR beta clonotypes.

The CDR3 has 15 residues. The V end lost 1 base, the J end lost 6 bases, and 12 bases lay between the germline ends. Germline V CDR1 and CDR2: MDHEN, SYDVKM. V is TRBV28 and J is TRBJ2-2; D gene ambiguous. Input material: PBMCs. The sequence was obtained from a human donor in good health (CMV status not recorded). Some clones in this sample may be carry-over from other donors' samples. The CDR3 nucleotides are TGTGCCAGCAGTTTATACCCCGGTCAATCCGGGGAGCTGTTTTTT. Residues: CASSLYPGQSGELFF. Looking up the rest from reference TRBV28 and TRBJ2-2 gives the full variable domain: DVKVTQSSRYLVKRTGEKVFLECVQDMDHENMFWYRQDPGLGLRLIYFSYDVKMKEKGDIPEGYSVSREKKERFSLILESASTNQTSMYLCASSLYPGQSGELFFGEGSRLTVL.